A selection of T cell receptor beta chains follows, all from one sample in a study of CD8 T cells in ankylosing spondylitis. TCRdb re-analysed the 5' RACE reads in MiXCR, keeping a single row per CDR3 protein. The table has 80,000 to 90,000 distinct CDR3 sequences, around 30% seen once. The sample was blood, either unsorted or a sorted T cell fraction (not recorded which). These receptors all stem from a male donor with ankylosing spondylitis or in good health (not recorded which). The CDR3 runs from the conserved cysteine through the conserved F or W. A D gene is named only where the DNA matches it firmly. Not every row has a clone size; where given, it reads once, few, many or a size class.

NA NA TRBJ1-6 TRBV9 CASSFRQDMSPLHF TGTGCCAGCAGCTTCCGACAGGACATGTCACCCCTCCACTTT
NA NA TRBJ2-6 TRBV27 CASRPGASGANVLTF TGTGCCAGCAGACCCGGGGCTTCTGGGGCCAACGTCCTGACTTTC
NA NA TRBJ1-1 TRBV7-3 CASSRSEGTEAFF TGTGCCAGCAGCCGCTCGGAGGGCACTGAAGCTTTCTTT
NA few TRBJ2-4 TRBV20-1 CSASGLHSPDLAKNIQYF TGCAGTGCTAGCGGACTCCACTCGCCCGATCTAGCCAAAAACATTCAGTACTTC
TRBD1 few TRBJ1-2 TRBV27 CASSGTGSYGYTF TGTGCCAGCTCGGGGACAGGGAGTTATGGCTACACCTTC
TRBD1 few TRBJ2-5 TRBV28 CASSRFGDREETQYF TGTGCCAGCAGTCGATTCGGGGACAGGGAAGAGACCCAGTACTTC
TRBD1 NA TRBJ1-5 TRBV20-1 CSALQGGNQPQHF TGCAGTGCTTTACAGGGGGGTAATCAGCCCCAGCATTTT
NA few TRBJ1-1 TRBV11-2 CASSLERQTNTEAFF TGTGCCAGCAGCTTAGAACGACAGACAAACACTGAAGCTTTCTTT
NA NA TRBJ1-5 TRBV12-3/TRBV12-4 CASSLGSFNQPQHF TGTGCCAGCAGTTTGGGTTCATTCAATCAGCCCCAGCATTTT
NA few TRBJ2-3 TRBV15 CATSRNLITDTQYF TGTGCCACCAGCAGGAACCTGATCACAGATACGCAGTATTTT
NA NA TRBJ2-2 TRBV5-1 CASSLVGEELFF TGCGCCAGCAGCTTGGTAGGGGAAGAGCTGTTTTTT
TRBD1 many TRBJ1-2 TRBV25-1 CASSSTLGDSF TGTGCCAGCAGTTCTACCCTGGGGGACAGCTTC
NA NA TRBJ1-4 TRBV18 CASSPGWNEKLFF TGTGCCAGCTCACCAGGGTGGAATGAAAAACTGTTTTTT
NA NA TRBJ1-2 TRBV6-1 CASTTTREGGTSNYGYTF TGTGCCAGCACCACGACAAGGGAGGGGGGTACATCTAACTATGGCTACACCTTC
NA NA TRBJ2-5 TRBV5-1 CASSLGSNFQETQYF TGCGCCAGCAGCTTGGGTTCAAACTTCCAAGAGACCCAGTACTTC
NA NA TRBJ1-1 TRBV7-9 CASSLAVAFEAFF TGTGCCAGCAGCCTCGCCGTGGCTTTTGAAGCTTTCTTT
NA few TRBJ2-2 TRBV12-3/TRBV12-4 CASVPQPSAGELFF TGTGCCAGCGTTCCGCAACCTAGCGCCGGGGAGCTGTTTTTT
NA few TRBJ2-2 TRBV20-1 CSASRADWDGELFF TGCAGTGCCAGCCGCGCGGATTGGGACGGGGAGCTGTTTTTT
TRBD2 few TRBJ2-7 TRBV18 CASSPQESSGVNEQYF TGTGCCAGCTCACCACAGGAATCTAGCGGGGTCAACGAGCAGTACTTC
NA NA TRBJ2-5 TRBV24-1 CATSDSPAELGETQYF TGTGCCACCAGTGATTCCCCAGCAGAACTTGGGGAGACCCAGTACTTC
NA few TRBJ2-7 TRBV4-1 CASSSTLDREQYF TGCGCCAGCAGCTCCACCCTCGATCGCGAGCAGTACTTC
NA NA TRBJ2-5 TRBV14 CASSQVGETQYF TGTGCCAGCAGCCAAGTGGGTGAGACCCAGTACTTC
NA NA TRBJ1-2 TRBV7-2 CASSAVGQTYGYTF TGTGCCAGCAGCGCCGTAGGGCAGACCTATGGCTACACCTTC
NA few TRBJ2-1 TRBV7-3 CASSFISYNEQFF TGTGCCAGCAGCTTTATCAGTTACAATGAGCAGTTCTTC
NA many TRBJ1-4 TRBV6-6 CASSLAANEKLFF TGTGCCAGCAGTCTGGCGGCAAATGAAAAACTGTTTTTT
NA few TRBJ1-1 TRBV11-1 CASSSPGLSSFF TGTGCCAGCAGCTCCCCGGGACTGTCGTCTTTCTTT
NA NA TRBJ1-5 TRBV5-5 CASSLRDQPQHF TGTGCCAGCAGCTTGAGGGATCAGCCCCAGCATTTT
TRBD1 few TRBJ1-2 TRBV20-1 CRPGGMSGYTF TGCAGACCAGGGGGCATGAGTGGCTACACCTTC
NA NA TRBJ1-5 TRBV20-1 CSARGVTVKSNQPQHF TGCAGTGCTAGAGGGGTGACAGTCAAAAGCAATCAGCCCCAGCATTTT
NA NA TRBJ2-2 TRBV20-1 CSARDKGTNTGELFF TGCAGTGCTAGAGATAAGGGGACGAACACCGGGGAGCTGTTTTTT
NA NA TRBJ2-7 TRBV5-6 CASSRSYEQYF TGTGCCAGCAGCCGTTCCTACGAGCAGTACTTC
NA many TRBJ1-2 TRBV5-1 CASSSQGPSYGYTF TGCGCCAGCAGCTCGCAGGGGCCCAGCTATGGCTACACCTTC
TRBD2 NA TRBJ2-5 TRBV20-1 CSAWTRGRIQETQYF TGCAGTGCTTGGACTAGAGGACGGATCCAAGAGACCCAGTACTTC
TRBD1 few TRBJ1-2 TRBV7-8 CASSLDRGGGYGYTF TGTGCCAGCAGCTTAGATAGAGGGGGCGGCTATGGCTACACCTTC
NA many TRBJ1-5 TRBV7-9 CASSYGVQPQHF TGTGCCAGCAGCTACGGGGTTCAGCCCCAGCATTTT
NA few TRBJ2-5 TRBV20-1 CSASRAQGETQYF TGCAGTGCTAGTCGCGCCCAAGGAGAGACCCAGTACTTC
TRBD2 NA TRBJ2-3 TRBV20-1 CSAAPSGRTDTQYF TGCAGTGCCGCTCCTAGCGGGAGAACAGATACGCAGTATTTT
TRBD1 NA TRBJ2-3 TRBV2 CASAPSTGSPDTQYF TGTGCCAGCGCCCCCTCGACAGGGTCTCCAGATACGCAGTATTTT
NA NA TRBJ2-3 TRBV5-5 CASSFLSTDTQYF TGTGCCAGCAGCTTCCTTTCCACAGATACGCAGTATTTT
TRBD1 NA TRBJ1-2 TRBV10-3 CAITEDRGNYGYTF TGTGCCATTACCGAGGACAGGGGGAACTATGGCTACACCTTC
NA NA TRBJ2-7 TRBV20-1 CSARAGSGQSSYEQYF TGCAGTGCTAGAGCGGGGAGCGGCCAAAGCTCCTACGAGCAGTACTTC
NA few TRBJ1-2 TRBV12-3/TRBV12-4 CASSTSGFYGYTF TGTGCCAGCAGCACTTCCGGGTTCTATGGCTACACCTTC
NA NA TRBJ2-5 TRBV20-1 CSARPPNTEDWYF TGCAGTGCTAGACCCCCAAATACGGAAGATTGGTACTTC
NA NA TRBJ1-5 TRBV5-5 CASSSLQDFRGQPQHF TGTGCCAGCAGCTCGTTACAGGACTTCCGTGGTCAGCCCCAGCATTTT
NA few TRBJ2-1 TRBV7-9 CASSFWDPVRDEQFF TGTGCCAGCAGCTTCTGGGATCCCGTAAGGGATGAGCAGTTCTTC
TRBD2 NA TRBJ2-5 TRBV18 CASSPSIGRAEETQYF TGTGCCAGCTCACCAAGCATCGGGAGGGCAGAAGAGACCCAGTACTTC
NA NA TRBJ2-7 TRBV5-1 CASSWGAEFGTDEQYF TGCGCCAGCAGCTGGGGGGCAGAATTTGGTACGGACGAGCAGTACTTC
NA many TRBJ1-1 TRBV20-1 CSGRGRPEAFF TGCAGTGGCAGAGGCCGCCCTGAAGCTTTCTTT
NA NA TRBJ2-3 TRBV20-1 CSEAQGGAEDTQYF TGCAGTGAAGCCCAGGGGGGAGCGGAAGATACGCAGTATTTT
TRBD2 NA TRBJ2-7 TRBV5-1 CASSLVPVTSGRPYEQYF TGCGCCAGCAGCTTGGTCCCAGTTACTAGCGGGAGGCCCTACGAGCAGTACTTC
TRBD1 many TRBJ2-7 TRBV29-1 CSAHRGRGEQYF TGCAGCGCTCACAGGGGACGGGGCGAGCAGTACTTC
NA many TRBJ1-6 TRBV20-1 CSASRTLNSPLHF TGCAGTGCTTCCAGGACACTTAATTCACCCCTCCACTTT
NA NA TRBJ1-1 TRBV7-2 CASSLSSGNTEAFF TGTGCCAGCAGCTTAAGTTCCGGGAACACTGAAGCTTTCTTT
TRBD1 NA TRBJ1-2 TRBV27 CASSKLRGRGNYGYTF TGTGCCAGCAGTAAACTCAGGGGGCGCGGGAACTATGGCTACACCTTC
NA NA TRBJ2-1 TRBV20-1 CSAREPGKYNEQFF TGCAGTGCTAGAGAACCAGGGAAATACAATGAGCAGTTCTTC